This T cell receptor (beta chain) was captured in a study of blood T cell repertoires in COVID-19 (dated by TCRdb to the early 2020s). Concerning the study at large: Samples covering the acute and convalescent phases of COVID-19 were provided by collaborators in the United States, Italy and Spain. Where available, HLA class I and class II types were taken from metadata supplied by the sample provider and were not determined by assay-based typing. The repertoires were released in a freely available public database meant as a resource for research on the immune response to SARS-CoV-2. Nearly every sample came with metadata listing a de-identified subject ID, COVID-19 status, age in years and sex. Deeply sampled blood TCRbeta repertoires from subjects exposed to, actively infected with, or recovered from COVID-19 were included in the dataset. The samples were drawn from the first 160 participants of the ongoing ImmuneRACE study and from 1,254 subjects provided by 6 global collaborators. The prospective study material was composed of cDNA or gDNA derived from T cells, B-cell-depleted T cells, or PBMCs. Study-wide findings and limitations: How much clinical and demographic metadata was included differed by source and by participant, and the metadata was provided uncurated.

About this clone itself: It lacks a known antigen. Base qualities are missing; no much larger clone stands one base away.

The immunoSEQ Assay, a bias-controlled multiplex PCR, was used to amplify TCRbeta CDR3 regions from genomic DNA. The source study handled its data this way. Within the assay, amplification of reference gene primers was used to estimate how many nucleated cells each sample contained. To quantify the absolute abundance of each unique TCRbeta CDR3 rearrangement, sequence reads were collapsed and filtered. For each sample, productive Simpson clonality was calculated as the square root of Simpson's diversity index over productive rearrangements. TCRdb holds this immuneACCESS table with in-frame rearrangements only. Some clones are missing; in checked studies, unresolved V genes explain under half, and the rest has no known cause. V, J and clone size reflect that table, while D and trimming were determined from the DNA. This sample holds fewer than 100,000 clones; 90% were observed only once. The top ten clones comprise 0.65% to 0.95% of the sample.

The collaborating institutions used their own protocols to collect whole blood in K2EDTA tubes. For TCRbeta analysis, collaborator samples were shipped as frozen whole blood, as isolated PBMCs, or as DNA extracted from either sample type. The CDR3 holds 17 amino acids from the cysteine to the phenylalanine. Only the CDR3 portion is preserved as DNA: 51 bases, with reading frame beginning at the first base. The source is a woman older than 75 with acute or convalescent COVID-19. Here the chain combines TRBV21-1 and TRBJ1-2. TRBV21-1 is a listed pseudogene. Material for sequencing was peripheral blood. The CDR3 loop reads CASSKVGERPGDYGYTF. The nucleotide sequence is TGTGCCAGCAGCAAAGTCGGTGAAAGACCGGGAGACTATGGCTACACCTTC.